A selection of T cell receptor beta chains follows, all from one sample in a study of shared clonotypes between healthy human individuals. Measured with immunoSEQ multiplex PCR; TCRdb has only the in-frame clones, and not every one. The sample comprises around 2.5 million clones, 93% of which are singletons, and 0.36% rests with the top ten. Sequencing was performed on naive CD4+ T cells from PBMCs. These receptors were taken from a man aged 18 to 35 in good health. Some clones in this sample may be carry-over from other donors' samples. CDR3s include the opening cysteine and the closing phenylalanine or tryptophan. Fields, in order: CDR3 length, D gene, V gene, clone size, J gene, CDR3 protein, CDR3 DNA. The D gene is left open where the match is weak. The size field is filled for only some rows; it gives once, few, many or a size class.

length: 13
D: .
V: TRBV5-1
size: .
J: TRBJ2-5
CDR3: CASRDLNLETQYF
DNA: TGCGCCAGCCGAGACCTGAACCTGGAGACCCAGTACTTC

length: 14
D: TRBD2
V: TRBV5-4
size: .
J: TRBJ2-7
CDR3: CASSYSGRSYEQYF
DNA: TGTGCCAGCAGCTATAGCGGGAGATCCTACGAGCAGTACTTC

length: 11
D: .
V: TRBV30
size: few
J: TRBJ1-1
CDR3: CAWKMNTEAFF
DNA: TGTGCCTGGAAGATGAACACTGAAGCTTTCTTT

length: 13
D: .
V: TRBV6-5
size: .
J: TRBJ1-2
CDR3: CASSTTGNYGYTF
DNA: TGTGCCAGCAGTACCACAGGGAACTATGGCTACACCTTC

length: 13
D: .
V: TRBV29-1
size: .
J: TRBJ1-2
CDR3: CSVVRNPFYGYTF
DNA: TGCAGCGTTGTAAGGAACCCCTTCTATGGCTACACCTTC

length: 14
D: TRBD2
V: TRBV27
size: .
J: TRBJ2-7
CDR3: CASSQTSSRDEQYF
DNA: TGTGCCAGCAGTCAGACTAGCAGTCGCGACGAGCAGTACTTC

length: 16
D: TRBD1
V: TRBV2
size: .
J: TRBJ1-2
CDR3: CASREAPGQGNYGYTF
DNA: TGTGCCAGCAGGGAAGCTCCGGGACAGGGGAACTATGGCTACACCTTC

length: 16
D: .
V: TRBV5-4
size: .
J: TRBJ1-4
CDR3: CASSSLGAVDNEKLFF
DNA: TGTGCCAGCAGCTCCCTGGGGGCGGTGGATAATGAAAAACTGTTTTTT

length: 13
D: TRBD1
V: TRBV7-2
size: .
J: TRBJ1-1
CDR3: CASSPAGGPEAFF
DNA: TGTGCCAGCAGCCCCGCAGGGGGCCCTGAAGCTTTCTTT

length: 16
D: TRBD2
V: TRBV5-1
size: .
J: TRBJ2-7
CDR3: CASSLPTSGGAYEQYF
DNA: TGCGCCAGCAGCTTGCCTACCAGCGGGGGGGCCTACGAGCAGTACTTC

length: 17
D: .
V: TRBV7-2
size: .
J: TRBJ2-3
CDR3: CASSPRPGHLSTDTQYF
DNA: TGTGCCAGCAGCCCACGACCCGGACACCTTAGCACAGATACGCAGTATTTT

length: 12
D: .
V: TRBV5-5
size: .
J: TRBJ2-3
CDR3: CASSPDTDTQYF
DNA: TGTGCCAGCAGCCCCGACACAGATACGCAGTATTTT

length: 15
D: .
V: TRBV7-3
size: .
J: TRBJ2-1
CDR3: CASSLLASSYNEQFF
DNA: TGTGCCAGCAGCCTGCTAGCGTCCTCCTACAATGAGCAGTTCTTC

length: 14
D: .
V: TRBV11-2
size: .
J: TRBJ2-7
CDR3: CASSLGASDYEQYF
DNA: TGTGCCAGCAGCTTAGGGGCGTCCGACTACGAGCAGTACTTC

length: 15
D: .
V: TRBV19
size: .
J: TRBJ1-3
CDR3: CASSMGSISGNTIYF
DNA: TGTGCCAGTAGTATGGGGTCGATTTCTGGAAACACCATATATTTT

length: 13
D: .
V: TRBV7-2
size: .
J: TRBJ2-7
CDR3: CASSLVGPYEQYF
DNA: TGTGCCAGCAGCTTAGTGGGCCCCTACGAGCAGTACTTC

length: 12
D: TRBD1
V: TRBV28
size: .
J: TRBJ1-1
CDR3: CASRSRGTEAFF
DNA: TGTGCCAGCAGAAGCAGGGGGACTGAAGCTTTCTTT

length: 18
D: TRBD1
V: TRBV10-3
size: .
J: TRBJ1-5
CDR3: CAISGSGTDVILDWPQHF
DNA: TGTGCCATCAGTGGGAGCGGGACAGACGTTATATTAGATTGGCCCCAGCATTTT

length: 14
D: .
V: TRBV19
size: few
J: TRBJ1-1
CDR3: CASSMGRENTEAFF
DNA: TGTGCCAGTAGTATGGGCAGGGAGAACACTGAAGCTTTCTTT

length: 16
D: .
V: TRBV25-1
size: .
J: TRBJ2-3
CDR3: CASSTAGPSRTDTQYF
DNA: TGTGCCAGCAGTACGGCGGGACCCTCTCGCACAGATACGCAGTATTTT

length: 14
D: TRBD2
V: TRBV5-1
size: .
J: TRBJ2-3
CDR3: CASQLAGFTDTQYF
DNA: TGCGCCAGTCAACTAGCGGGCTTCACAGATACGCAGTATTTT

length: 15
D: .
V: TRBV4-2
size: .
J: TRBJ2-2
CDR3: CASSQGGLNTGELFF
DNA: TGTGCCAGCAGCCAGGGCGGTCTGAACACCGGGGAGCTGTTTTTT

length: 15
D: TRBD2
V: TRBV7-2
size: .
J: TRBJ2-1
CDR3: CASSLDTSGIYEQFF
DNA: TGTGCCAGCAGCTTAGATACTAGCGGGATTTATGAGCAGTTCTTC

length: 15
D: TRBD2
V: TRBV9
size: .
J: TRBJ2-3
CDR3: CASSLRTSPTDTQYF
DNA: TGTGCCAGCAGCCTTCGGACTAGCCCCACAGATACGCAGTATTTT

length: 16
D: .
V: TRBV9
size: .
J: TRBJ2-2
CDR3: CASSVGRGIDYGELFF
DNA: TGTGCCAGCAGCGTAGGGAGAGGGATCGATTACGGGGAGCTGTTTTTT

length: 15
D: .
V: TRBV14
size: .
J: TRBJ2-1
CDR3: CASSQIRGPYNEQFF
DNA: TGTGCCAGCAGCCAGATACGGGGCCCTTACAATGAGCAGTTCTTC

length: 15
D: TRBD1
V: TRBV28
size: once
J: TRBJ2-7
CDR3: CASSLPGQGTYEQYF
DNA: TGTGCCAGCAGCTTACCGGGACAGGGAACATACGAGCAGTACTTC

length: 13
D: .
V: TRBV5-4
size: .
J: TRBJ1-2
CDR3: CASSQSPNYGYTF
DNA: TGTGCCAGCAGCCAATCTCCAAACTATGGCTACACCTTC

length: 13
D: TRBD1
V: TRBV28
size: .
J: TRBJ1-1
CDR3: CASSLKVDRAAFF
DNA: TGTGCCAGCAGTTTAAAGGTCGACAGGGCGGCTTTCTTT

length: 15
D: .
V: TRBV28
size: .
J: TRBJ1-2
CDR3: CASSFGGPIRYGYTF
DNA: TGTGCCAGCAGTTTCGGAGGTCCCATCCGGTATGGCTACACCTTC

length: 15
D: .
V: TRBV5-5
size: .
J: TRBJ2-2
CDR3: CASSPQGRDTGELFF
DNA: TGTGCCAGCAGCCCTCAGGGCAGGGACACCGGGGAGCTGTTTTTT